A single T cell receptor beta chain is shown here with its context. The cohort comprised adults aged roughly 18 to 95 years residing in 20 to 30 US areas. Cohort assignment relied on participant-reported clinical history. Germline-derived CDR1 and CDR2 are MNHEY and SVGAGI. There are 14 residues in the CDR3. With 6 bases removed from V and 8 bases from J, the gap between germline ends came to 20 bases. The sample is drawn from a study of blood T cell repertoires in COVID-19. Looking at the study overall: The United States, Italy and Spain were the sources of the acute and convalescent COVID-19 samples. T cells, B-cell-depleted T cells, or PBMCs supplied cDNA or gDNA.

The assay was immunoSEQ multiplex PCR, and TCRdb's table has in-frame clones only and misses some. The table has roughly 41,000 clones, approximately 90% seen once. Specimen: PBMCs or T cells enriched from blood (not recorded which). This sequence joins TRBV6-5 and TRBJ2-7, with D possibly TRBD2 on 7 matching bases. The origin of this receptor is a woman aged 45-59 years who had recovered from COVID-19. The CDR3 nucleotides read TGTGCCAGCAGGGGGGACATGGGGAGGGCAAAGCAGTACTTC. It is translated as CASRGDMGRAKQYF.